Listed below are T cell receptor beta chains from one sample, sequenced in a study of T cell changes during pregnancy in multiple sclerosis. Measured with immunoSEQ multiplex PCR; TCRdb has only the in-frame clones, and not every one. The data hold over 25,000 clones, with nearly 90% observed a single time. The specimen comprised CD8+ T cells from peripheral blood mononuclear cells, sampled in the second trimester of pregnancy. These receptors originate from a female donor with multiple sclerosis, enrolled in a pregnancy study. Each CDR3 is given with its conserved first and last residue. Fields, in order: CDR3 DNA, CDR3 protein, J gene, V gene, clone size, D gene. The D gene is left open where the match is weak. Expanded clones get a size class; other rows say once, few or many, or leave the size out.

cdr3_nt: TGTGCCAGCAGCTTATTCGATGAGCAGTTCTTC; cdr3_aa: CASSLFDEQFF; j_call: TRBJ2-1; v_call: TRBV5-5; clone_size: -; d_call: -
cdr3_nt: TGTGCCAGCAGTGAACCGGGAGCCAATCAGCCCCAGCATTTT; cdr3_aa: CASSEPGANQPQHF; j_call: TRBJ1-5; v_call: TRBV27; clone_size: -; d_call: -
cdr3_nt: TGTGCCAGCAGCTTGGGAGCGGGGGAGACCCAGTACTTC; cdr3_aa: CASSLGAGETQYF; j_call: TRBJ2-5; v_call: TRBV11-2; clone_size: -; d_call: TRBD2
cdr3_nt: TGTGCCTGGACCCCCGGACCTGAATCGGGGGGCTACACCTTC; cdr3_aa: CAWTPGPESGGYTF; j_call: TRBJ1-2; v_call: TRBV30; clone_size: -; d_call: -
cdr3_nt: TGTGCCAGTAGTTCACAGCGGGGGGGCACCGGGGAGCTGTTTTTT; cdr3_aa: CASSSQRGGTGELFF; j_call: TRBJ2-2; v_call: TRBV19; clone_size: -; d_call: TRBD2
cdr3_nt: TGTGCCAGCAGGTATTGGACTAGCGGTGAAGAGACCCAGTACTTC; cdr3_aa: CASRYWTSGEETQYF; j_call: TRBJ2-5; v_call: TRBV5-4; clone_size: -; d_call: TRBD2
cdr3_nt: TGTGCCAGCAGTAGGGGGACAGTCTACGAGCAGTACTTC; cdr3_aa: CASSRGTVYEQYF; j_call: TRBJ2-7; v_call: TRBV27; clone_size: -; d_call: TRBD1
cdr3_nt: TGTGCCAGCAGTCGGGTCCAGGGCTTCAATGAGCAGTTCTTC; cdr3_aa: CASSRVQGFNEQFF; j_call: TRBJ2-1; v_call: TRBV6-5; clone_size: once; d_call: -
cdr3_nt: TGTGCCAGCAGCGTAGGGTCTAGCGGGGGGGAGTACCAAGAGACCCAGTACTTC; cdr3_aa: CASSVGSSGGEYQETQYF; j_call: TRBJ2-5; v_call: TRBV9; clone_size: -; d_call: TRBD2
cdr3_nt: TGTGCCAGCAGTGATCAGGAGAGTAGGACTGGAAACTATGGCTACACCTTC; cdr3_aa: CASSDQESRTGNYGYTF; j_call: TRBJ1-2; v_call: TRBV25-1; clone_size: -; d_call: -
cdr3_nt: TGTGCCAGCAGCATCGGGACAGGGGACTCCACAGATACGCAGTATTTT; cdr3_aa: CASSIGTGDSTDTQYF; j_call: TRBJ2-3; v_call: TRBV7-3; clone_size: -; d_call: TRBD1
cdr3_nt: TGTGCCAGCAGCTTAGTCGCCTACGAGCAGTACTTC; cdr3_aa: CASSLVAYEQYF; j_call: TRBJ2-7; v_call: TRBV7-9; clone_size: -; d_call: -
cdr3_nt: TGTGCCAGCTCACCACCTACTAGCGGGATTGGCAATGAGCAGTTCTTC; cdr3_aa: CASSPPTSGIGNEQFF; j_call: TRBJ2-1; v_call: TRBV18; clone_size: -; d_call: TRBD2
cdr3_nt: TGTGCCAGCGACAGGAACACTGAAGCTTTCTTT; cdr3_aa: CASDRNTEAFF; j_call: TRBJ1-1; v_call: TRBV19; clone_size: few; d_call: -
cdr3_nt: TGTGCCAGCAGCTTAAGTCCGGGAGGAAACACCATATATTTT; cdr3_aa: CASSLSPGGNTIYF; j_call: TRBJ1-3; v_call: TRBV5-6; clone_size: -; d_call: -
cdr3_nt: TGTGCCAGCAGTTGGGACAGGAGCGACGAGCAGTACTTC; cdr3_aa: CASSWDRSDEQYF; j_call: TRBJ2-7; v_call: TRBV28; clone_size: -; d_call: TRBD1
cdr3_nt: TGTGCCAGCAGCGTTACAGGGTCAAGGAACTATGGCTACACCTTC; cdr3_aa: CASSVTGSRNYGYTF; j_call: TRBJ1-2; v_call: TRBV11-2; clone_size: once; d_call: -
cdr3_nt: TGTGCCAGCAGTTTAGCGGGAGTTTCAGATACGCAGTATTTT; cdr3_aa: CASSLAGVSDTQYF; j_call: TRBJ2-3; v_call: TRBV28; clone_size: -; d_call: TRBD2